A selection of T cell receptor beta chains follows, all from one sample in a study of PD-1 blockade in classical Hodgkin lymphoma. Method: immunoSEQ multiplex PCR; TCRdb's copy keeps in-frame clones and lacks some. Among about 85,000 clones, about nine tenths were seen once, and the ten largest hold around 3%. The specimen comprised peripheral blood mononuclear cells (PBMCs), sampled before the fourth cycle of nivolumab. The receptors were gathered from a human donor with classical Hodgkin lymphoma. CDR3s include the opening cysteine and the closing phenylalanine or tryptophan. The D gene is left open where the match is weak. For some rows the clone size is stated as once, few or many, or as a class when expanded; others skip it.

cdr3_nt,cdr3_aa,j_call,v_call,clone_size,d_call
TGCGCCAGCAGCCGCGGTCCTCTCACAGAACCCAGGCGGAAGGAAAAACTGTTTTTT,CASSRGPLTEPRRKEKLFF,TRBJ1-4,TRBV5-1,-,-
TGTGCCAGCAGCCAGGGAAACGAGCAGTACTTC,CASSQGNEQYF,TRBJ2-7,TRBV5-6,-,-
TGTGCCAGCAGTATAATCTTCGGACAGGACACAGATACGCAGTATTTT,CASSIIFGQDTDTQYF,TRBJ2-3,TRBV21-1,-,-
TGCGCCAGCAGCTTGGAGGGGGCGAGATACACTGAAGCTTTCTTT,CASSLEGARYTEAFF,TRBJ1-1,TRBV5-1,-,TRBD1
TGCGCCAGCAGCTTCGGTAACACCATATATTTT,CASSFGNTIYF,TRBJ1-3,TRBV5-1,-,-
TGTGCCGTCACCGGGCGGGTCACTGAAGCTTTCTTT,CAVTGRVTEAFF,TRBJ1-1,TRBV21-1,-,-
TGTGCCAGTAGTGCCTCCCGGTACGAGCAGTACTTC,CASSASRYEQYF,TRBJ2-7,TRBV19,-,-
TGTGCCAGTAGCTTCAAGGAGTCGGCCTACGAGCAGTACTTC,CASSFKESAYEQYF,TRBJ2-7,TRBV19,-,-
TGTGCCAGCAGTTTATTTGGAGGGGGCCATGGCTACACCTTC,CASSLFGGGHGYTF,TRBJ1-2,TRBV28,once,TRBD1
TGTGCCAGCAGCGCCCGGGCATACGAGCAGTACTTC,CASSARAYEQYF,TRBJ2-7,TRBV9,-,-
TGCAGCGTTGAAAACAGGGGGCACGAGCAGTACTTC,CSVENRGHEQYF,TRBJ2-7,TRBV29-1,once,TRBD1
TGTGCCAGCAGATTCCAAGAAACTGAAGCTTTCTTT,CASRFQETEAFF,TRBJ1-1,TRBV6-5,-,-
TGTGCCACCAGCAGAGAAGGCAAGCCGCCCCAGCATTTT,CATSREGKPPQHF,TRBJ1-5,TRBV15,-,-
TGTGCCAGCAGTTACGCGGGGGCAGGTACTGAAGCTTTCTTT,CASSYAGAGTEAFF,TRBJ1-1,TRBV6-5,-,-
TGTGCCAGCAGCTCCTCACAGGGGACCTACGAGCAGTACTTC,CASSSSQGTYEQYF,TRBJ2-7,TRBV7-9,few,TRBD1
TGTGCCAGCAGCCCCACAGACAGCACCTACGAGCAGTACTTC,CASSPTDSTYEQYF,TRBJ2-7,TRBV7-9,-,-
TGTGCCAGCAGCCCCAGGGAACTGAACACTGAAGCTTTCTTT,CASSPRELNTEAFF,TRBJ1-1,TRBV11-2,few,-
TGTGCCTACGCGAGGGATTCACCCCTCCACTTT,CAYARDSPLHF,TRBJ1-6,TRBV30,-,-
TGTGCCAGCAGCTTAAATTACTACAATGAGCAGTTCTTC,CASSLNYYNEQFF,TRBJ2-1,TRBV5-4,-,-
TGTGCCAGCAGCCAAGACTCTCGTCCGGGACAGCCGAGCTCCTATAATTCACCCCTCCACTTT,CASSQDSRPGQPSSYNSPLHF,TRBJ1-6,TRBV4-2,-,TRBD1
TGTGCCGGAAGGACAGGGGGTGACAATCAGCCCCAGCATTTT,CAGRTGGDNQPQHF,TRBJ1-5,TRBV28,-,TRBD1
TGCGCCAGCAGCTTCGTCAGCCAGGGAGGGGGTGAGCAGTTCTTC,CASSFVSQGGGEQFF,TRBJ2-1,TRBV5-1,-,-